The T cell receptor (beta chain) under discussion was sequenced for a study of patients and donors after allogeneic stem cell transplantation. Germline V gene data show CDR1 as MNHNS and CDR2 as SASEGT. Trimming removed 0 bases at V and 7 bases at J, with 12 bases between. CDR3 length: 14 residues. TCRdb recomputed calls from the RT-PCR reads with MiXCR, one row per CDR3 protein. The table has roughly 230,000 distinct CDR3 sequences, around 14% seen once; the top ten hold 11%. The source is a human donor who was either an allogeneic HSCT recipient or a stem cell or donor lymphocyte infusion donor (not recorded which). It is not recorded whose cells these are; they may come from a transplant donor. The source material was blood, either unsorted or a sorted T cell fraction (not recorded which). This sequence joins TRBV6-1 and TRBJ1-2; the D is unclear. The CDR3 loop is CASSEARALRGYTF. DNA for the CDR3: TGTGCCAGCAGTGAAGCCCGGGCTCTACGTGGCTACACCTTC.